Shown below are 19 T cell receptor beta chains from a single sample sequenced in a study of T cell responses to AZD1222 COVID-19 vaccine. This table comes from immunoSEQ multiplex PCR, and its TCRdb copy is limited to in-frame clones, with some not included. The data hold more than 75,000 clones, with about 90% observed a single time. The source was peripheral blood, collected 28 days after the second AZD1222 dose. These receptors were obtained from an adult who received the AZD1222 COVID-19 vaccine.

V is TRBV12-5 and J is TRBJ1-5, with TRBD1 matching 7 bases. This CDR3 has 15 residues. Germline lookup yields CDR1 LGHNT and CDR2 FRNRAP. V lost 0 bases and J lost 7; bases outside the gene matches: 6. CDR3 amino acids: CASGLVRQGPQPQHF. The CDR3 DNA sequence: TGTGCTAGTGGTTTGGTAAGACAGGGCCCCCAGCCCCAGCATTTT.

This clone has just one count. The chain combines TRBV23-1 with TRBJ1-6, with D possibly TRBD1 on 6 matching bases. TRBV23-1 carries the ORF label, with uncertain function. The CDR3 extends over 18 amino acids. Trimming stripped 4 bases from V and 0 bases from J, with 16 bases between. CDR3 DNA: TGCGCCAGCAGTCGCCCACCTACAGGGACCTCCTATAATTCACCCCTCCACTTT. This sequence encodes CASSRPPTGTSYNSPLHF.

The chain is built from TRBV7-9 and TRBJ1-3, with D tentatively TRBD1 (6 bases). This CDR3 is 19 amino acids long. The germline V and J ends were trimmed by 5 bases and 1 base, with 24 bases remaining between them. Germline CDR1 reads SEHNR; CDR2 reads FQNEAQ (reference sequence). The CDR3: CASSPRWGSVQGSGNTIYF. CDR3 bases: TGTGCCAGCAGCCCCCGTTGGGGGTCAGTACAGGGATCTGGAAACACCATATATTTT.

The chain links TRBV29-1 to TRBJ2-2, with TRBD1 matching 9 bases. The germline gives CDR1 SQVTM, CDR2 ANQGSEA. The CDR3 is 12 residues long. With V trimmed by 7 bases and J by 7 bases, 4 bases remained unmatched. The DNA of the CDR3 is TGCAGCGGGGGACAGGGCGGCGGGGAGCTGTTTTTT. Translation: CSGGQGGGELFF.

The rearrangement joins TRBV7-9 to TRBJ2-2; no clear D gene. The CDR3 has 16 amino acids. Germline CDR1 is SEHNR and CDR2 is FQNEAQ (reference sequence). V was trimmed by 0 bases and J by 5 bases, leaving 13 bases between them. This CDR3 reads CASSLAPAGRTGELFF. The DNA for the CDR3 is TGTGCCAGCAGCTTAGCGCCGGCCGGCCGTACCGGGGAGCTGTTTTTT. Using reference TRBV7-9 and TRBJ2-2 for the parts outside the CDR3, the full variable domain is DTGVSQNPRHKITKRGQNVTFRCDPISEHNRLYWYRQTLGQGPEFLTYFQNEAQLEKSRLLSDRFSAERPKGSFSTLEIQRTEQGDSAMYLCASSLAPAGRTGELFFGEGSRLTVL.

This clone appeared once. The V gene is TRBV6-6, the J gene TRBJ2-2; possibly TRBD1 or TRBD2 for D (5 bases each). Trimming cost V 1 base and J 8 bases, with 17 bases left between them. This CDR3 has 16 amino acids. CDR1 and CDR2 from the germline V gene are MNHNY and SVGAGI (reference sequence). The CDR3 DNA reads TGTGCCAGCAGTTACTTGGGGGAGAGTGGTGGAGGGGAGCTGTTTTTT. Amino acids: CASSYLGESGGGELFF.

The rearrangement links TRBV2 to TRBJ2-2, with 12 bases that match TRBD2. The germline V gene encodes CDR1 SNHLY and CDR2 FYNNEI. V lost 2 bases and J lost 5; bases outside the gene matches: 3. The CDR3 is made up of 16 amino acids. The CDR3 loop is CASSELAGGRTGELFF. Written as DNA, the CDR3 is TGTGCCAGCAGTGAACTAGCGGGAGGGCGGACCGGGGAGCTGTTTTTT. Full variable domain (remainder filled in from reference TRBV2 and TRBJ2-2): EPEVTQTPSHQVTQMGQEVILRCVPISNHLYFYWYRQILGQKVEFLVSFYNNEISEKSEIFDDQFSVERPDGSNFTLKIRSTKLEDSAMYFCASSELAGGRTGELFFGEGSRLTVL.

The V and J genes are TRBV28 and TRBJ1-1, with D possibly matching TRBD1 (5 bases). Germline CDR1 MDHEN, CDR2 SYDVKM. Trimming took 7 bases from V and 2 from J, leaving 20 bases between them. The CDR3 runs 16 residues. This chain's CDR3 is CASNTPGEGPNTEAFF. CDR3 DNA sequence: TGTGCCAGCAACACCCCGGGGGAGGGGCCAAACACTGAAGCTTTCTTT.

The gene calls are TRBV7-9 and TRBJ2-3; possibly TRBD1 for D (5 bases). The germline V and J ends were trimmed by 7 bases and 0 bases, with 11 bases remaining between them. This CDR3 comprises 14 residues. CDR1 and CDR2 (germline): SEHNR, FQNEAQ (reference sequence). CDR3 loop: CASKDTRSTDTQYF. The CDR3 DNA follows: TGTGCCAGCAAGGACACCCGAAGCACAGATACGCAGTATTTT.

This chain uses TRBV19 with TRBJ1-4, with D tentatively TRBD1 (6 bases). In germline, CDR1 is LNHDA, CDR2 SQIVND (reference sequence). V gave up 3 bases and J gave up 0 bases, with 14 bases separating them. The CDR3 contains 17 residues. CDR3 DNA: TGTGCCAGTAGTATTGCCAGGGGCGACGCAACTAATGAAAAACTGTTTTTT. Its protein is CASSIARGDATNEKLFF.

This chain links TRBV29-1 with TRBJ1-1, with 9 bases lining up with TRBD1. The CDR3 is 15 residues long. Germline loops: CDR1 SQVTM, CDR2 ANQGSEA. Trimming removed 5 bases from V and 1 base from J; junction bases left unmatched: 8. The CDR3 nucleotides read TGCAGCGTTCTTAACAGGGGGCTTGGGAACACTGAAGCTTTCTTT. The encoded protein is CSVLNRGLGNTEAFF. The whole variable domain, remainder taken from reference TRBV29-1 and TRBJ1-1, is SAVISQKPSRDICQRGTSLTIQCQVDSQVTMMFWYRQQPGQSLTLIATANQGSEATYESGFVIDKFPISRPNLTFSTLTVSNMSPEDSSIYLCSVLNRGLGNTEAFFGQGTRLTVV.

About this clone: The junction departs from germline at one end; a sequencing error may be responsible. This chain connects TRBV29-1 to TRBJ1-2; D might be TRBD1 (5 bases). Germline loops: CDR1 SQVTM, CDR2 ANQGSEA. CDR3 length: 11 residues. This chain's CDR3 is CSAGELQGRAF. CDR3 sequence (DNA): TGCAGCGCCGGAGAGCTGCAGGGACGTGCCTTC.

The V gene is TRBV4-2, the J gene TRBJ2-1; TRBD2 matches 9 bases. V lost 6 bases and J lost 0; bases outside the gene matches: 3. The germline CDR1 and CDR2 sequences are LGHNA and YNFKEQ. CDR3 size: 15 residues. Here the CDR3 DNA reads TGTGCCAGCAGTTATAGCGGGAGCTCCTACAATGAGCAGTTCTTC. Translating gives CASSYSGSSYNEQFF.

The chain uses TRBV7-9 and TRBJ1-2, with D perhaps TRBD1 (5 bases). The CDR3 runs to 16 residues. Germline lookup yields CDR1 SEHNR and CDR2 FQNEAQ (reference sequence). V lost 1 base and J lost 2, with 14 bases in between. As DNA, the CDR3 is TGTGCCAGCAGCTTAGAGTCCCCCGGGACGAACTATGGCTACACCTTC. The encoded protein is CASSLESPGTNYGYTF.

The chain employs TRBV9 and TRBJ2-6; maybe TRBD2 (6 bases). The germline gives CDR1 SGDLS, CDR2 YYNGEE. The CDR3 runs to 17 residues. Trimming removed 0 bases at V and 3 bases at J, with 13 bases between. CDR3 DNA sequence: TGTGCCAGCAGCGTAGGTGTGGGGGGATATGGGGCCAACGTCCTGACTTTC. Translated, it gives CASSVGVGGYGANVLTF.

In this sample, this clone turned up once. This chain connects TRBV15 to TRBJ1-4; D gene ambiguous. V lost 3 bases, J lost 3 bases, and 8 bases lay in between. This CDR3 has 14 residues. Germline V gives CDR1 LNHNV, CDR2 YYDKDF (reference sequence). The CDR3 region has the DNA TGTGCCACCAGCAGTCCCAGCTCTAATGAAAAACTGTTTTTT. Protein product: CATSSPSSNEKLFF.

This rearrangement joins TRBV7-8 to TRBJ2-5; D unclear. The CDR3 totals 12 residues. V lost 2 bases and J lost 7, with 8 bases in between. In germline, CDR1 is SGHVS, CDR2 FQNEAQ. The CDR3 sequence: CASSLRTGTQYF. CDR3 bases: TGTGCCAGCAGCTTACGAACGGGGACCCAGTACTTC.

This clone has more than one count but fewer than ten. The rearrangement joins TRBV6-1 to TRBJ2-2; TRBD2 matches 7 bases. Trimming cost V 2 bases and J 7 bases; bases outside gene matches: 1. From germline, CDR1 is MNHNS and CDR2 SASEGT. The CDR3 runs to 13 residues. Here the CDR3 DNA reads TGTGCCAGCAGTGAAAAGCGGGGCGGGGAGCTGTTTTTT. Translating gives CASSEKRGGELFF.

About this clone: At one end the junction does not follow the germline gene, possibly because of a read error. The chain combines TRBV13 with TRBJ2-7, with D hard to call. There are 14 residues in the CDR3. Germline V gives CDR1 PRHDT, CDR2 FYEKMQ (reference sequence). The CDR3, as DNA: TGTGCCAGCAGCTCGCCCAAAAGCTCCTACGAGCAGCACTTC. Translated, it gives CASSSPKSSYEQHF.